The rows below give T cell receptor beta chains drawn from one sample of a study of T cells in Graves' hyperthyroidism and ophthalmopathy. From the multiplex PCR reads, TCRdb called clonotypes with MiXCR, one entry per CDR3 protein. The profile shows hundreds of thousands of distinct CDR3 sequences, approximately 15% of them singletons. Specimen: blood. These receptors were collected from a woman younger than 35 with Graves' hyperthyroidism. Each CDR3 is given with its conserved first and last residue. The D gene is left open where the match is weak. Size tells how often a clone was seen (once, few, many) or the class of an expanded clone, and some rows leave it out.

clone size: few
V gene: TRBV7-3
D gene: .
J gene: TRBJ2-5
CDR3 DNA: TGTGCCAGCAGCCCGGCGTCCGAGGAGACCCAGTACTTC
CDR3 protein: CASSPASEETQYF

clone size: few
V gene: TRBV7-2
D gene: TRBD2
J gene: TRBJ2-3
CDR3 DNA: TGTGCCAGCAGCTTACTGGCGGGGGGGCGATCGGTAGATACGCAGTATTTT
CDR3 protein: CASSLLAGGRSVDTQYF

clone size: many
V gene: TRBV2
D gene: .
J gene: TRBJ1-1
CDR3 DNA: TGTCTTTCGGGGCAGAACACTGAAGCTTTCTTT
CDR3 protein: CLSGQNTEAFF

clone size: .
V gene: TRBV4-3
D gene: TRBD1
J gene: TRBJ1-2
CDR3 DNA: TGCGCCAGCAGCCCCGGGACAGCAATATTCTATGGCTACACCTTC
CDR3 protein: CASSPGTAIFYGYTF

clone size: .
V gene: TRBV29-1
D gene: .
J gene: TRBJ1-2
CDR3 DNA: TGCAGCGTTTTCGGGGGGTCTGACCATGGCTACACCTTC
CDR3 protein: CSVFGGSDHGYTF

clone size: .
V gene: TRBV6-5
D gene: .
J gene: TRBJ1-6
CDR3 DNA: TGTGCCAGCAGTTACTCGAGCCAGGGAACTTCACCCCTCCACTTT
CDR3 protein: CASSYSSQGTSPLHF

clone size: .
V gene: TRBV15
D gene: .
J gene: TRBJ2-2
CDR3 DNA: TGTGCCACCAGCAGGGGCCAGGGTTTGCCTGCGAACACCGGGGAGCTGTTTTTT
CDR3 protein: CATSRGQGLPANTGELFF

clone size: few
V gene: TRBV30
D gene: .
J gene: TRBJ2-7
CDR3 DNA: TGTGCCTGGAAAGGGAGCTCCTACGAGCAGTACTTC
CDR3 protein: CAWKGSSYEQYF

clone size: many
V gene: TRBV18
D gene: .
J gene: TRBJ1-5
CDR3 DNA: TGTGCCAGCTCACCGCCGACAGGTAATAGCAATCAGCCCCAGCATTTT
CDR3 protein: CASSPPTGNSNQPQHF

clone size: .
V gene: TRBV18
D gene: TRBD1
J gene: TRBJ1-4
CDR3 DNA: TGTGCCAGCTCACCGGGACAGGCCTCTGCAACTAATGAAAAACTGTTTTTT
CDR3 protein: CASSPGQASATNEKLFF

clone size: many
V gene: TRBV7-8
D gene: .
J gene: TRBJ2-7
CDR3 DNA: TGTGCCAGCAGCTCACTCGGATGGGTATCCTACGAGCAGTACTTC
CDR3 protein: CASSSLGWVSYEQYF

clone size: many
V gene: TRBV11-2
D gene: .
J gene: TRBJ2-1
CDR3 DNA: TGTGCCAGCACGCAACGCCCGACGCATCTAGATGAGCAGTTCTTC
CDR3 protein: CASTQRPTHLDEQFF

clone size: few
V gene: TRBV4-1
D gene: TRBD1
J gene: TRBJ2-6
CDR3 DNA: TGCGCCAGCAGCTATCCTACCGGGACAGGGATCTCTGGGGCCAACGTCCTGACTTTC
CDR3 protein: CASSYPTGTGISGANVLTF

clone size: .
V gene: TRBV25-1
D gene: .
J gene: TRBJ1-1
CDR3 DNA: TGTGCCAGCAGTGAACAACAGCGAGGAGAGGCGAACACTGAAGCTTTCTTT
CDR3 protein: CASSEQQRGEANTEAFF

clone size: many
V gene: TRBV28
D gene: .
J gene: TRBJ1-1
CDR3 DNA: TGTGCCAGCAGTTTGTGGGGTCAGGACACTGAAGCTTTCTTT
CDR3 protein: CASSLWGQDTEAFF

clone size: .
V gene: TRBV10-3
D gene: .
J gene: TRBJ1-2
CDR3 DNA: TGTGCCATCAGTGAGTCCCTCGGGGGGAGCTACACCTTC
CDR3 protein: CAISESLGGSYTF

clone size: many
V gene: TRBV30
D gene: TRBD1
J gene: TRBJ2-1
CDR3 DNA: TGTGCCTGGGACAGGGAAGGGACCCTATACAATGAGCAGTTCTTC
CDR3 protein: CAWDREGTLYNEQFF

clone size: few
V gene: TRBV24-1
D gene: .
J gene: TRBJ2-5
CDR3 DNA: TGTGCCACCAGTGATTATGGGGGTCAGACCCAGTACTTC
CDR3 protein: CATSDYGGQTQYF

clone size: few
V gene: TRBV3-1
D gene: .
J gene: TRBJ2-2
CDR3 DNA: TGTGCCAGCAGCCAAGTTTTCTCAGGTTCAGCGAACACCGGGGAGCTGTTTTTT
CDR3 protein: CASSQVFSGSANTGELFF

clone size: few
V gene: TRBV6-6
D gene: .
J gene: TRBJ1-2
CDR3 DNA: TGTGCCAGCAGTTACCAGGCCCTGAGGGGTAGCTATGGCTACACCTTC
CDR3 protein: CASSYQALRGSYGYTF

clone size: many
V gene: TRBV3-1
D gene: .
J gene: TRBJ2-1
CDR3 DNA: TGTGCCAGCAGCCAAGGTCCCGGGGGGCCTTACAATGAGCAGTTCTTC
CDR3 protein: CASSQGPGGPYNEQFF

clone size: .
V gene: TRBV29-1
D gene: .
J gene: TRBJ2-1
CDR3 DNA: TGCAGCGTTGTACCTTCTGGTGAGCAGTTCTTC
CDR3 protein: CSVVPSGEQFF

clone size: many
V gene: TRBV20-1
D gene: .
J gene: TRBJ2-7
CDR3 DNA: TGCAGTGCTAGAGTCTTGGGCCGCGGGACAAGTTACGAGCAGTACTTC
CDR3 protein: CSARVLGRGTSYEQYF

clone size: few
V gene: TRBV6-1
D gene: .
J gene: TRBJ2-2
CDR3 DNA: TGTGCCAGCAGTGAAAGCCGACAGCTGAACACCGGGGAGCTGTTTTTT
CDR3 protein: CASSESRQLNTGELFF

clone size: few
V gene: TRBV9
D gene: .
J gene: TRBJ1-1
CDR3 DNA: TGTGCCAGCAGCGTAGTAGACGGGATGGTCGGAACTGAAGCTTTCTTT
CDR3 protein: CASSVVDGMVGTEAFF

clone size: .
V gene: TRBV9
D gene: .
J gene: TRBJ2-5
CDR3 DNA: TGTGCCAGCAGCGTATCGGGACTCCACCAAGAGACCCAGTACTTC
CDR3 protein: CASSVSGLHQETQYF

clone size: few
V gene: TRBV7-2
D gene: .
J gene: TRBJ2-1
CDR3 DNA: TGTGCCAGCAGCTTAGCATGGAACGGGCAGTTCTTC
CDR3 protein: CASSLAWNGQFF

clone size: .
V gene: TRBV12-5
D gene: .
J gene: TRBJ1-1
CDR3 DNA: TGTGCTAGTGGTTTCCCCCTACCCTTTAGCAACACTGAAGCTTTCTTT
CDR3 protein: CASGFPLPFSNTEAFF

clone size: few
V gene: TRBV20-1
D gene: TRBD1
J gene: TRBJ1-2
CDR3 DNA: TGCAGTGCTAATCCCCCGGGACAGGGGATGGGGGGCTACACCTTC
CDR3 protein: CSANPPGQGMGGYTF

clone size: few
V gene: TRBV28
D gene: .
J gene: TRBJ2-1
CDR3 DNA: TGTGCCAGCAGGCCGAGACAGCCTAATGAGCAGTTCTTC
CDR3 protein: CASRPRQPNEQFF

clone size: few
V gene: TRBV7-9
D gene: TRBD1
J gene: TRBJ1-6
CDR3 DNA: TGTGCCAGCAGCCGGACACAGGGGACACCCCTCCACTTT
CDR3 protein: CASSRTQGTPLHF

clone size: many
V gene: TRBV20-1
D gene: TRBD2
J gene: TRBJ2-1
CDR3 DNA: TGCAGTGCTAGAACTAGCGGGGGGAGATACAATGAGCAGTTCTTC
CDR3 protein: CSARTSGGRYNEQFF

clone size: .
V gene: TRBV18
D gene: .
J gene: TRBJ2-1
CDR3 DNA: TGTGCCAGCTCACCATCCGACAGGGCGGGAGAGGGGTACAATGAGCAGTTCTTC
CDR3 protein: CASSPSDRAGEGYNEQFF